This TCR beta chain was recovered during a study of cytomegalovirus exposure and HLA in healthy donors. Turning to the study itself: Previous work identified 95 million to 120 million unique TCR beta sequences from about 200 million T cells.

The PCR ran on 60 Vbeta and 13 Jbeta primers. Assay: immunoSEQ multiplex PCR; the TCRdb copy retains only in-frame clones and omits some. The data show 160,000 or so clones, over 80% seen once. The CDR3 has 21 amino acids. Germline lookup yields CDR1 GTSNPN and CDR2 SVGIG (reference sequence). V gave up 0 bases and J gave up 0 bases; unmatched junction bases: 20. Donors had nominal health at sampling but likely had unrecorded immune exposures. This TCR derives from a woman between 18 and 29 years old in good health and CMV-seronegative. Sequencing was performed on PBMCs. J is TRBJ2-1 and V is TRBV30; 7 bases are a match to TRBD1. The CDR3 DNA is TGTGCCTGGAGTGTTTTGCGTTTCAGGGGGTTAGAGCGTGGCTCCTACAATGAGCAGTTCTTC. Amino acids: CAWSVLRFRGLERGSYNEQFF.